Below are 28 T cell receptor beta chains sequenced from a single sample in a study of blood T cell repertoires in COVID-19. Generated by immunoSEQ multiplex PCR, the TCRdb table keeps only in-frame clones and is missing some. The sample consists of about 180,000 clones, about 87% of them appearing once. The sequenced sample was peripheral blood. The receptors come from a woman between 70 and 85 years old with COVID-19, enrolled during active disease.

V usage is TRBV2 and J usage is TRBJ2-5, with D maybe TRBD1 (5 bases). The germline V and J ends were trimmed by 8 bases and 0 bases, with 7 bases remaining between them. The CDR3 is 12 amino acids. The germline V gene encodes CDR1 SNHLY and CDR2 FYNNEI. As DNA, the CDR3 is TGTGCCAGCTCGACAGACCAAGAGACCCAGTACTTC. Protein product: CASSTDQETQYF.

This sequence joins TRBV2 and TRBJ2-2; a possible D gene is TRBD2 (7 bases). Germline V gene data show CDR1 as SNHLY and CDR2 as FYNNEI. The CDR3 extends over 14 amino acids. V dropped 6 bases and J dropped 5 bases, with 13 bases sitting between them. CDR3 bases: TGTGCCAGCAGGGAGGGAGGGGGGACCGGGGAGCTGTTTTTT. This sequence encodes CASREGGGTGELFF.

This clone was seen only once. V and J are TRBV4-1 and TRBJ2-1; the match to TRBD2 covers 10 bases. Per the germline V gene, CDR1 is MGHRA and CDR2 is YSYEKL. V gave up 5 bases and J gave up 5 bases; unmatched junction bases: 6. The CDR3 is 15 residues long. The CDR3 spells CASSENSGRDNEQFF. In DNA, the CDR3 is TGCGCCAGCAGCGAGAACAGCGGGAGGGACAATGAGCAGTTCTTC.

The chain uses TRBV11-3 and TRBJ2-7, with D possibly matching TRBD2 (5 bases). The length of the CDR3 is 14 residues. The V and J ends lost 5 bases and 7 bases respectively, with 18 bases between them. Germline CDR1 is SGHNT and CDR2 is YENEEA. CDR3 coding DNA: TGTGCCAGCAGCCTTAAAATACTACCGGGAGAGCAGTACTTC. Translated, it gives CASSLKILPGEQYF.

The chain employs TRBV19 and TRBJ1-1; 9 nucleotides agree with TRBD1. CDR3 length equals 13 residues. Germline V lookup: CDR1 LNHDA, CDR2 SQIVND (reference sequence). V lost 8 bases to trimming and J lost 3 bases; unmatched junction nucleotides: 4. CDR3 amino acids: CASSRQGDTEAFF. CDR3 bases: TGTGCCAGTTCTCGACAGGGGGACACTGAAGCTTTCTTT.

This sequence joins TRBV19 and TRBJ1-5; 7 bases are a match to TRBD1. The V gene's germline CDR1 is LNHDA and CDR2 SQIVND (reference sequence). The CDR3 is 16 amino acids. The V and J ends lost 4 bases and 1 base, in that order; junction bases with no gene match: 7. CDR3 sequence: CASSTTGLMSNQPQHF. Written as DNA, the CDR3 is TGTGCCAGTAGTACGACAGGGTTGATGAGCAATCAGCCCCAGCATTTT.

The CDR3 bases are TGTGCCAGCTCACCAGGCGAGGGGGCGAGGACTGAAGCTTTCTTT. This sequence encodes CASSPGEGARTEAFF. The chain links TRBV18 to TRBJ1-1, with 7 bases matching TRBD1. Germline V gene data show CDR1 as KGHSH and CDR2 as LQKENI. V was clipped by 2 bases and J by 5 bases; unmatched bases: 8. The CDR3 is 15 amino acids.

The V and J genes are TRBV12-5 and TRBJ2-2, with TRBD2 as a possible D gene (6 bases). The CDR3 consists of 15 residues. In germline, CDR1 is LGHNT, CDR2 FRNRAP. The V and J ends lost 5 bases and 3 bases respectively, with 13 bases between them. CDR3 in amino acids: CASGVGGVDTGELFF. The CDR3 DNA reads TGTGCTAGTGGTGTAGGCGGGGTCGACACCGGGGAGCTGTTTTTT.

To note about this clone: A much larger clone lies a single base off, so this may be a read error. This CDR3 reads CASSLTGGEQYF. The CDR3 DNA sequence: TGTGCCAGCAGCTTAACGGGAGGCGAGCAGTACTTC. The chain recombines TRBV7-3 with TRBJ2-7, with D maybe TRBD2 (6 bases). The CDR3 runs 12 residues. Trimming removed 0 bases at V and 6 bases at J, with 6 bases between. In germline, CDR1 is SGHTA, CDR2 FQGTGA.

The V and J genes are TRBV4-2 and TRBJ1-3, with D possibly matching TRBD1 (5 bases). This CDR3 spans 17 amino acids. Trimming stripped 0 bases from V and 1 base from J, with 13 bases between. The germline CDR1 and CDR2 sequences are LGHNA and YNFKEQ. The CDR3 here is CASSQDQDGQSGNTIYF. CDR3 bases: TGTGCCAGCAGCCAAGATCAGGACGGACAATCTGGAAACACCATATATTTT.

The V and J genes are TRBV7-8 and TRBJ2-7; 7 bases fit TRBD1. Trimming at V came to 3 bases and at J to 5 bases, leaving 10 bases not matched to a gene. Germline CDR1 SGHVS, CDR2 FQNEAQ. The CDR3 length is 15 residues. CDR3 sequence (DNA): TGTGCCAGCAGCTTCGACCGGGACAGCTACGACGAGCAGTACTTC. It specifies CASSFDRDSYDEQYF.

The V gene is TRBV10-3, the J gene TRBJ2-1; 13 nucleotides line up with TRBD2. Germline CDR1 is ENHRY and CDR2 is SYGVKD. This CDR3 has 18 residues. The J segment lost 0 bases and the V segment lost 6 bases, leaving 8 bases of the junction unmatched. The CDR3 sequence is CAISSGTSGASSYNEQFF. The CDR3 DNA reads as TGTGCCATCAGCTCCGGGACTAGCGGGGCCAGCTCCTACAATGAGCAGTTCTTC.

The chain is built from TRBV21-1 and TRBJ2-3; the table names TRBD1, a call not compared with the DNA. TRBV21-1 is a listed pseudogene. This CDR3 spans 19 amino acids. The CDR3 DNA sequence: TGTGCCAGCAGCAAGCAAGGGACAGGTAAAATCGCTAGCACAGATACGCAGTATTTT. Protein sequence: CASSKQGTGKIASTDTQYF.

This clone appeared a few times. The chain employs TRBV13 and TRBJ1-5; D possibly corresponds to TRBD1 (5 bases). The V and J ends lost 0 bases and 6 bases respectively, with 9 bases between them. This CDR3 is 14 amino acids long. Looked up from germline, CDR1 is PRHDT and CDR2 is FYEKMQ (reference sequence). The CDR3 here is CASSLGLRAQPQHF. DNA for the CDR3: TGTGCCAGCAGCTTAGGCCTCAGGGCTCAGCCCCAGCATTTT.

The gene calls are TRBV3-1 (or the pseudogene TRBV3-2) and TRBJ2-1; TRBD2 is a possible D gene (5 bases). V was trimmed by 8 bases and J by 6 bases, leaving 8 bases between them. The CDR3 loop spans 11 amino acids. Germline assignment: CDR1 LGHDT and CDR2 YNNKEL (reference sequence). CDR3 in amino acids: CASEGPNEQFF. CDR3 nucleotides: TGTGCCAGCGAGGGCCCCAATGAGCAGTTCTTC.

This chain links TRBV6-6 with TRBJ2-3; D gene unclear. V was clipped by 0 bases and J by 4 bases, with 11 bases between them. The CDR3 length is 15 residues. Germline V gene sequence: CDR1 MNHNY, CDR2 SVGAGI (reference sequence). The CDR3 region is CASSYSIRAPDTQYF. CDR3 DNA: TGTGCCAGCAGTTACTCGATCCGCGCGCCAGATACGCAGTATTTT.

This chain joins TRBV6-5 and TRBJ2-2, with 7 bases matching TRBD1. Trimming took 5 bases from V and 2 from J; bases not matched to a gene: 5. Per germline, CDR1 MNHEY and CDR2 SVGAGI. The CDR3 has 15 amino acids. The chain's CDR3 is CASSPGTENTGELFF. In nucleotides, the CDR3 is TGTGCCAGCAGTCCCGGGACAGAAAACACCGGGGAGCTGTTTTTT.

A single count supports this clone. The rearrangement uses TRBV18 and TRBJ2-1; TRBD1 matches at 9 bases. The CDR3 is 15 residues long. The germline gives CDR1 KGHSH, CDR2 LQKENI. V was clipped by 6 bases and J by 8 bases; unmatched bases: 11. The DNA of the CDR3 is TGTGCCAGCTCGGAAGCCGGGACAGGGTCGTATGAGCAGTTCTTC. This translates into CASSEAGTGSYEQFF.

The rearrangement links TRBV18 to TRBJ1-2, with D possibly matching TRBD1 (6 bases). The length of the CDR3 is 12 residues. Germline loops: CDR1 KGHSH, CDR2 LQKENI. V lost 6 bases to trimming and J lost 8 bases, with 13 bases between them. The CDR3 sequence is CASSSQGNGYTF. The CDR3 DNA follows: TGTGCCAGCTCGTCGCAGGGGAACGGCTACACCTTC.

V and J are TRBV20-1 and TRBJ1-5, with 7 bases lining up with TRBD1. This CDR3 is built from 17 residues. Germline CDR1 and CDR2: DFQATT and SNEGSKA (reference sequence). V was clipped by 3 bases and J by 0 bases; unmatched bases: 11. The CDR3 sequence is CSASRSRGAGSNQPQHF. As DNA, the CDR3 is TGCAGTGCTAGTCGAAGCAGGGGGGCAGGTAGCAATCAGCCCCAGCATTTT.

This CDR3 is CASSAYGTGNNEQFF. CDR3 nucleotide sequence: TGCGCCAGCAGCGCTTACGGGACAGGGAACAATGAGCAGTTCTTC. This chain uses TRBV5-1 with TRBJ2-1; 9 bases line up with TRBD1. CDR3 size: 15 residues. V shed 4 bases, J shed 5 bases, and the junction held 7 bases outside the gene matches. Germline assignment: CDR1 SGHRS and CDR2 YFSETQ. Using reference TRBV5-1 and TRBJ2-1 for the parts outside the CDR3, the full variable domain is KAGVTQTPRYLIKTRGQQVTLSCSPISGHRSVSWYQQTPGQGLQFLFEYFSETQRNKGNFPGRFSGRQFSNSRSEMNVSTLELGDSALYLCASSAYGTGNNEQFFGPGTRLTVL.

The chain carries TRBV21-1 and TRBJ2-3; no check of the table's D call, TRBD1, against the DNA was made. TRBV21-1 is noted as a pseudogene. The CDR3 extends over 17 amino acids. For the CDR3, the DNA is TGTGCCAGCAGCAAAGTAGGAACAGGGGTTAATGGAGATACGCAGTATTTT. Its translation: CASSKVGTGVNGDTQYF.

This rearrangement joins TRBV28 to TRBJ1-1, with TRBD1 matching over 7 bases. Germline CDR1 and CDR2: MDHEN and SYDVKM. This CDR3 comprises 12 residues. Losses at the gene ends were 5 bases for V and 8 bases for J; bases not matched to a gene: 5. CDR3 region: CASSLKGQEAFF. As DNA, the CDR3 is TGTGCCAGCAGTCTCAAGGGACAGGAAGCTTTCTTT.

There are a few counts of this clone. The chain carries TRBV7-8 and TRBJ2-7, with D possibly TRBD2 on 6 matching bases. V was trimmed by 4 bases and J by 7 bases, leaving 14 bases between them. The CDR3 loop spans 13 amino acids. From germline, CDR1 is SGHVS and CDR2 FQNEAQ. CDR3 region: CASSSRELFEQYF. The CDR3 DNA reads TGTGCCAGCAGCTCCCGGGAGCTCTTTGAGCAGTACTTC.

The V call is TRBV6-4, the J call TRBJ2-3, with D tentatively TRBD2 (6 bases). Trimming took off 4 bases at V and 0 bases at J, with 8 bases between the two ends. CDR3 length: 14 residues. Per germline, CDR1 MRHNA and CDR2 SNTAGT. The chain's CDR3 is CASSGGTSTDTQYF. The DNA for the CDR3 is TGTGCCAGCAGTGGAGGGACTAGCACAGATACGCAGTATTTT.

The V and J genes are TRBV2 and TRBJ1-2; 9 nucleotides line up with TRBD1. V lost 3 bases and J lost 5; bases outside the gene matches: 4. CDR1 SNHLY and CDR2 FYNNEI come from the germline V gene. The CDR3 has 14 residues. CDR3 sequence (DNA): TGTGCCAGCAGTGACGGACAGGGGACTTATGGCTACACCTTC. Amino acid sequence: CASSDGQGTYGYTF.

This chain links TRBV18 with TRBJ2-5; the match to TRBD1 covers 7 bases. The CDR3 contains 13 residues. After removal of 4 bases from V and 5 bases from J, the junction contained 4 bases not matched to a gene. The germline gives CDR1 KGHSH, CDR2 LQKENI. CDR3 sequence (DNA): TGTGCCAGCTCACTAACAGGGGTGGAGACCCAGTACTTC. Amino acid sequence: CASSLTGVETQYF.

The chain uses TRBV3-1 (or the pseudogene TRBV3-2) and TRBJ2-7; the D gene is possibly TRBD2 (6 bases). CDR1 and CDR2 (germline): LGHDT, YNNKEL (reference sequence). Trimming removed 1 base at V and 2 bases at J, with 12 bases between. The CDR3 is 15 residues long. The CDR3 DNA reads as TGTGCCAGCAGCCAAGGGGGGACTCTCGCCTACGAGCAGTACTTC. Encoded protein: CASSQGGTLAYEQYF.